This T cell receptor beta chain derives from a study of PD-L1 blockade in urothelial cancer. On the study more broadly: Prior regimens of chemotherapy numbered 0 to 3 per patient. Blood was tested 3 weeks (second dose) and 6 weeks into treatment.

Only in-frame clones appear in the TCRdb table, and some are missing; sequencing was by immunoSEQ multiplex PCR. The sample holds approximately 120,000 clones, about 83% seen once. The time point was: peripheral blood 6 weeks after treatment start. Concerning this clone: The sample has other DNA sequences that encode this CDR3 too.

This TCR derives from a man aged 50 to 60 with urothelial cancer. Specimen: PBMCs, collected around atezolizumab (anti-PD-L1) treatment.

This CDR3 reads CASSLGAGVYEQYF. The DNA for the CDR3 is TGCGCCAGCAGCTTGGGGGCAGGGGTCTACGAGCAGTACTTC. The gene calls are TRBV5-1 and TRBJ2-7, with a weak D call TRBD1 (6 bases). Germline lookup yields CDR1 SGHRS and CDR2 YFSETQ. This CDR3 contains 14 residues. V lost 0 bases to trimming and J lost 3 bases, with 10 bases between them.